Listed here are 9 T cell receptor beta chains from one sample, sequenced in a study of blood T cell repertoires in COVID-19 (dated by TCRdb to 2020 to 2021). The library relied on the immunoSEQ multiplex PCR assay. Drawn from immuneACCESS, this table holds only the in-frame rearrangements with V and J called that TCRdb kept. Clones are partly lost; checked studies trace under half to an unresolved V gene and leave the rest unexplained. A total of 350,000 to 400,000 clones appear in this sample, about 89% of them only once. Approximately 1.9% of the sample goes to the ten largest clones. The sample taken for sequencing was PBMCs or T cells enriched from blood (not recorded which). The origin of the receptors is a man aged 40-55 years in a cohort exposed to, infected with or recovered from COVID-19 (not recorded which).

V gene TRBV2 combines with J gene TRBJ2-7, with TRBD2 matching 10 bases. V trimming: 7 bases; J trimming: 2 bases; junction bases outside the gene matches: 8. This CDR3 region has 15 residues. The germline gives CDR1 SNHLY, CDR2 FYNNEI. The DNA of the CDR3 is TGTGCCAGCAATCCGGGACTAGCGCGAACCTACGAGCAGTACTTC. Translating it yields CASNPGLARTYEQYF.

This sequence joins TRBV28 and TRBJ1-5; 8 bases are shared with TRBD1. CDR1 and CDR2 from the germline V gene are MDHEN and SYDVKM. Germline trimming cut 4 bases from V and 0 bases from J; bases unmatched to any gene: 14. This CDR3 is built from 19 residues. Here the CDR3 reads CASSSTYGQGRNSNQPQHF. In DNA form, the CDR3 reads TGTGCCAGCAGTTCGACCTACGGACAGGGACGTAATAGCAATCAGCCCCAGCATTTT.

The chain couples TRBV5-6 to TRBJ1-4; D gene uncertain. The CDR3 has 14 amino acids. Per the germline V gene, CDR1 is SGHDT and CDR2 is YYEEEE. V lost 7 bases and J 1 base, leaving 11 bases between the germline ends. The chain's CDR3 is CASSTVRTNEKLFF. DNA for the CDR3: TGTGCCAGCTCCACAGTCCGAACTAATGAAAAACTGTTTTTT.

The rearrangement uses TRBV7-2 and TRBJ1-2, with D possibly matching TRBD1 (6 bases). The V end was cut by 1 base, the J end by 3 bases, with 6 bases between. This CDR3 is built from 13 residues. Germline V lookup: CDR1 SGHTA, CDR2 FQGNSA. In DNA form, the CDR3 reads TGTGCCAGCAGCTTAGGACAGGACTATGGCTACACCTTC. Protein product: CASSLGQDYGYTF.

The rearrangement joins TRBV2 to TRBJ2-5, with 8 bases identical to TRBD1. The germline V gene encodes CDR1 SNHLY and CDR2 FYNNEI. This CDR3 has 14 residues. The V segment lost 5 bases and the J segment 4 bases; nucleotides outside the gene matches: 6. The CDR3 sequence: CASSSRTGRETQYF. In nucleotides, the CDR3 is TGTGCCAGCAGTAGTCGGACAGGGAGAGAGACCCAGTACTTC.

This sequence joins TRBV11-2 and TRBJ1-1; D unresolved. The V end lost 3 bases, the J end lost 0 bases, and 11 bases lay between the germline ends. In germline, CDR1 is SGHAT, CDR2 FQNNGV. The CDR3 is made up of 15 amino acids. The CDR3 DNA follows: TGTGCCAGCAGCTTGCGGAGGATTATGAACACTGAAGCTTTCTTT. Translating it yields CASSLRRIMNTEAFF.

This clone was recorded only once. Other DNA sequences in the same sample also yield this CDR3. The gene calls are TRBV11-2 and TRBJ1-1; the D gene is possibly TRBD1 (5 bases). V shed 5 bases and J shed 2 bases, with 9 bases lying between them. This CDR3 region has 13 residues. Germline V CDR1 and CDR2: SGHAT, FQNNGV. The CDR3 loop is CASSRDSNTEAFF. The CDR3 bases are TGTGCCAGCAGCCGAGACAGTAACACTGAAGCTTTCTTT.

The chain is built from TRBV5-1 and TRBJ2-1; perhaps TRBD1 as D (5 bases). Germline CDR1 SGHRS, CDR2 YFSETQ. The CDR3 runs to 14 residues. Deletions cut 1 base from V and 3 bases from J, with 8 bases between. CDR3 region: CASSLPGLYNEQFF. The CDR3 DNA follows: TGCGCCAGCAGCTTGCCAGGGCTCTACAATGAGCAGTTCTTC.

The chain links TRBV27 to TRBJ1-5; 7 bases are shared with TRBD1. Germline V gives CDR1 MNHEY, CDR2 SMNVEV (reference sequence). V shed 5 bases and J 5 bases; nucleotides not matched to a gene: 9. CDR3 length: 15 residues. The CDR3 here is CASSPTGWPDQPQHF. The DNA of the CDR3 is TGTGCCAGCAGTCCGACAGGGTGGCCGGATCAGCCCCAGCATTTT.